The rows below give T cell receptor beta chains drawn from one sample of a study of shared clonotypes between healthy human individuals. Sequenced by immunoSEQ multiplex PCR; TCRdb stores in-frame clones only, minus some. The sample yields a few hundred thousand clones, roughly four fifths seen once. What was sequenced was PBMCs. Receptors were obtained from a woman between 40 and 55 years old in good health. Some clones in this sample may be carry-over from other donors' samples. Each CDR3 is given with its conserved first and last residue. D genes are given only for firm matches. The size of a clone is reported for some rows only, either as once, few or many, or as a class for expanded clones.

.	TRBJ1-2	.	TRBV4-2	CASSRRDGGNYGYTF	TGTGCCAGCAGCCGGAGAGATGGGGGTAACTATGGCTACACCTTC
TRBD2	TRBJ2-7	.	TRBV10-2	CASNPSGGSSYEQYF	TGCGCCAGCAACCCCAGCGGGGGGAGCTCCTACGAGCAGTACTTC
.	TRBJ2-1	.	TRBV27	CASSLSSRRTRYNEQFF	TGTGCCAGCAGTTTATCGAGCCGCCGTACGAGGTACAATGAGCAGTTCTTC
TRBD1	TRBJ1-5	.	TRBV28	CASRDSGGVNQPQHF	TGTGCCAGCAGAGACTCAGGGGGCGTTAATCAGCCCCAGCATTTT
.	TRBJ2-2	.	TRBV28	CASGRSSVAGELFF	TGTGCCAGCGGCCGTTCAAGCGTGGCCGGGGAGCTGTTTTTT
.	TRBJ1-1	few	TRBV4-1	CASRGLLKNTEAFF	TGCGCCAGCAGAGGTCTTTTGAAGAACACTGAAGCTTTCTTT
.	TRBJ2-1	.	TRBV29-1	CSVEGPVGPSQFF	TGCAGCGTTGAGGGTCCGGTTGGACCCTCCCAGTTCTTC
.	TRBJ1-5	.	TRBV5-1	CASSLVGSGEGNQPQHF	TGCGCCAGCAGCTTGGTAGGTTCGGGGGAAGGCAATCAGCCCCAGCATTTT
.	TRBJ2-5	.	TRBV6-5	CASGDSAWTQYF	TGTGCCAGCGGAGATTCTGCCTGGACCCAGTACTTC
.	TRBJ1-1	.	TRBV30	CAWSKPRFATEAFF	TGCGCCTGGTCCAAACCCAGGTTCGCGACTGAAGCTTTCTTC
TRBD1	TRBJ2-2	.	TRBV6-4	CASSEGTGPGGELFF	TGTGCCAGCAGTGAAGGGACAGGGCCCGGCGGGGAGCTGTTTTTT
.	TRBJ2-3	.	TRBV7-9	CASRLALSTDTQYF	TGTGCCAGCAGACTAGCCCTGAGCACAGATACGCAGTATTTT
.	TRBJ2-7	.	TRBV6-5	CASSYSSWGADEQYF	TGTGCCAGCAGTTACTCTTCGTGGGGGGCTGACGAGCAGTACTTC
TRBD1	TRBJ2-5	once	TRBV28	CASSTPGTGNYEQYF	TGTGCCAGCAGTACCCCCGGGACAGGGAACTACGAGCAATACTTC
.	TRBJ2-2	.	TRBV19	CASSRGSRTGELFF	TGTGCCAGTAGTAGGGGGAGTCGAACCGGGGAGCTGTTTTTT
TRBD2	TRBJ2-1	.	TRBV9	CASSVTTSGSGNNEQFF	TGTGCCAGCAGCGTAACCACTAGCGGGAGTGGAAACAATGAGCAGTTCTTC
TRBD1	TRBJ1-4	few	TRBV5-1	CASSLTGGDEKLFF	TGCGCCAGCAGCTTGACAGGGGGAGATGAAAAACTGTTTTTT
TRBD1	TRBJ1-4	.	TRBV7-9	CASSRGQLNEKLFF	TGTGCCAGCAGCCGGGGACAGCTGAATGAAAAACTGTTTTTT
.	TRBJ2-1	.	TRBV5-1	CASSLAGGEYNEQFF	TGCGCCAGCAGCTTGGCCGGCGGGGAATACAATGAGCAGTTCTTC
.	TRBJ2-1	.	TRBV27	CASRTGSYNEQFF	TGTGCCAGCAGAACCGGGTCCTACAATGAGCAGTTCTTC
.	TRBJ2-7	.	TRBV7-2	CASSLARQGGQYF	TGTGCCAGCAGCTTAGCTAGACAGGGAGGGCAGTACTTC
.	TRBJ2-7	.	TRBV7-9	CASSKGGLGGEQYF	TGTGCCAGCAGCAAAGGTGGGCTTGGCGGCGAGCAGTACTTC
.	TRBJ2-2	.	TRBV28	CASGLDGRSTGELFF	TGTGCCAGCGGTTTAGACGGGAGATCCACCGGGGAGCTGTTTTTT
.	TRBJ2-7	.	TRBV20-1	CSATHDEQYF	TGCAGTGCTACCCACGACGAGCAGTACTTC
.	TRBJ1-2	.	TRBV30	CAWSFPDSPEDYGYTF	TGTGCCTGGAGTTTCCCGGACAGTCCTGAGGACTATGGCTACACCTTC
.	TRBJ2-2	few	TRBV29-1	CSVEGLNTGELFF	TGCAGCGTTGAAGGGCTCAACACCGGGGAGCTGTTTTTT
.	TRBJ2-7	.	TRBV18	CASSPSGVPYEQYF	TGTGCCAGCTCACCATCAGGGGTTCCATACGAGCAGTACTTC
TRBD2	TRBJ2-6	.	TRBV2	CASSMGREGANVLTF	TGTGCCAGCTCAATGGGGAGGGAAGGGGCCAACGTCCTGACTTTC
.	TRBJ2-7	.	TRBV7-9	CASSFDGGSEQYF	TGTGCCAGCAGCTTCGACGGGGGATCCGAGCAGTACTTC
.	TRBJ2-3	.	TRBV4-1	CASSHLRDTQYF	TGCGCCAGCAGCCACTTGAGAGATACGCAGTATTTT
.	TRBJ2-4	.	TRBV7-2	CASSPTGANIQYF	TGTGCCAGCAGCCCCACTGGGGCGAACATTCAGTACTTC
TRBD2	TRBJ2-1	.	TRBV4-1	CASSQVFSRTSGMNEQFF	TGCGCCAGCAGCCAAGTTTTCAGTAGGACTAGCGGGATGAATGAGCAGTTCTTC
.	TRBJ1-5	.	TRBV5-1	CASSLEGGRGQPQHF	TGCGCCAGCAGCTTGGAAGGGGGACGAGGGCAGCCCCAGCATTTT
TRBD2	TRBJ2-1	.	TRBV5-4	CASSPGTSGTYNEQFF	TGTGCCAGCAGCCCAGGGACTAGCGGTACCTACAATGAGCAGTTCTTC
.	TRBJ2-3	.	TRBV6-5	CASSYSWADTQYF	TGTGCCAGCAGTTACTCGTGGGCAGATACGCAGTATTTT
TRBD2	TRBJ2-7	.	TRBV25-1	CASRWGGYDEQYF	TGTGCCAGTCGCTGGGGGGGTTACGACGAGCAGTACTTC
TRBD2	TRBJ2-5	once	TRBV19	CASSIRIAGVQETQYF	TGTGCCAGTAGTATTCGAATAGCGGGGGTACAAGAGACCCAGTACTTC
TRBD2	TRBJ2-5	few	TRBV4-2	CASSQDLREGVTQYF	TGTGCCAGCAGCCAAGATCTTCGGGAGGGCGTGACCCAGTACTTC
.	TRBJ2-5	.	TRBV5-6	CASSLYLAETQYF	TGTGCCAGCAGCTTGTATCTGGCAGAGACCCAGTACTTC
.	TRBJ2-6	.	TRBV29-1	CSVVLSTGSSGANVLTF	TGCAGCGTTGTTTTGTCGACAGGTTCTTCTGGGGCCAACGTCCTGACTTTC